This entry describes one TCR beta chain. This clonotype has a count of ten or more. It has no known antigen specificity. Within one base of it there is no much larger clone, and no base qualities were kept. This entry belongs to a study of spatial heterogeneity in lung cancer (dated by TCRdb to between 2018 and 2021). Concerning the study at large: Donors were 72 patients with early-stage, untreated non-small cell lung cancer from the lung TRACERx cohort. In the raw uncorrected reads, each unique combination of TCR and UMI appeared more than ten times on average. More beta-chain than alpha-chain transcripts were consistently detected, likely reflecting higher beta-chain transcript abundance. Follow-up PBMC samples were sequenced whenever available, and the median time to follow-up was roughly two years after resection. TCR repertoire features were related to nonsynonymous mutation counts determined by whole-exome sequencing of tumor tissue. The study quantitatively compared TCR alpha and beta repertoires across multiple tumor regions, matched nontumor lung and blood in non-small cell lung cancer. At surgery, over 200 tumor regions, around 67 matched nontumor lung samples and 56 PBMC samples were TCR-sequenced for both alpha and beta chains. Study-wide conclusions, independent of this receptor: Additional single-cell paired TCR alpha and beta sequencing was considered necessary to confirm, at a functional level, the hypothesis that regional TCRs recognize regional mutations. Comparisons of baseline and follow-up blood repertoires included only about 15 patients. Ubiquitous expanded tumor TCRs were found in blood more often at tumor resection than at routine follow-up.

The CDR3 starts with the cysteine, ends with the phenylalanine, and has 11 residues. Left in the record is the CDR3 DNA by itself, 33 bases read in frame from the first base. According to the germline V gene, CDR1 reads SGHTA and CDR2 reads FQGNSA. V loses 1 base, J loses 8 bases, and the germline ends lie 5 bases apart. The meaning of the sample's time point label: blood at routine non-recurrence follow-up after resection. Without any cell sorting, TCR sequencing was performed on whole RNA extracted either from tumor and nontumor lung tissue or from cryopreserved PBMC samples. Patients were selected for TCR sequencing only if sufficient RNA was available from at least two tumor regions. Library preparation was by 5' RACE. Sequencing instrument: NextSeq 500. In the TCR library protocol, a unique molecular identifier was attached to each TCR cDNA molecule so that PCR and sequencing errors could be corrected. On the study's bioinformatics: TCR identification, UMI-based error correction and CDR3 extraction were performed with Decombinator tools. Expanded TCRs were defined as those above a frequency of 2 per 1,000, corresponding to the top 1% of the tumor frequency distribution. Each repertoire was subsampled 100 times to 5,000 TCRs, after which Renyi diversity was computed with the R vegan package. CDR3 similarity networks were built from amino acid triplet string-kernel similarity, with CDR3s being connected when pairwise similarity was above 0.82. TCRdb reworked the public reads: Q25 trimming with fastp, MiXCR clone assembly, productive beta chains retained. When rows share a CDR3 protein, they turn into one entry using the most common DNA and genes. TCRdb assigned the V and J calls; the authors' analysis was not used. The sample records around 110,000 distinct CDR3 sequences, 10% to 15% of which are singletons. The top ten hold roughly 17% of the sample.

This sample comprised PBMCs, obtained at follow-up. The TCR comes from a male donor with early-stage non-small cell lung cancer. The sequence is built from TRBV7-2 and TRBJ2-5; the D gene cannot be resolved reliably. The DNA is TGTGCCAGCAGCTTAGTTGTCACCCAGTACTTC. Its protein product is CASSLVVTQYF.